What follows are 4 T cell receptor beta chains derived from one specimen sequenced in a study of blood T cell repertoires in COVID-19. The assay was immunoSEQ multiplex PCR, and TCRdb's table has in-frame clones only and misses some. The sample comprises over 150,000 clones, roughly 84% of which are singletons, and 6% to 7.5% rests with the top ten. Sequenced input: PBMCs or T cells enriched from blood (not recorded which). The receptors shown here come from a woman between 50 and 59 years old who had recovered from COVID-19.

The genes are TRBV9 and TRBJ2-3; D is unclear. Deletions cut 4 bases from V and 5 bases from J, with 8 bases between. This CDR3 spans 12 amino acids. Germline CDR1 SGDLS, CDR2 YYNGEE. The CDR3 DNA reads TGTGCCAGCAGCTCTTCGGTAGATACGCAGTATTTT. This encodes CASSSSVDTQYF.

The chain has TRBV5-1 and TRBJ2-1, with TRBD2 matching over 8 bases. Germline CDR1 and CDR2: SGHRS and YFSETQ. V shed 6 bases, J shed 1 base, and the junction held 6 bases outside the gene matches. This CDR3 contains 15 residues. The CDR3 loop reads CASIAGGTSYNEQFF. CDR3 bases: TGCGCCAGCATCGCGGGAGGCACTTCCTACAATGAGCAGTTCTTC. The full variable domain, in which reference TRBV5-1 and TRBJ2-1 provide the parts outside the CDR3, is KAGVTQTPRYLIKTRGQQVTLSCSPISGHRSVSWYQQTPGQGLQFLFEYFSETQRNKGNFPGRFSGRQFSNSRSEMNVSTLELGDSALYLCASIAGGTSYNEQFFGPGTRLTVL.

The J gene is TRBJ2-3, the V gene TRBV12-3 or TRBV12-4; 8 bases align to TRBD1. Trimming removed 6 bases from V and 6 bases from J; junction bases left unmatched: 5. The CDR3 consists of 13 residues. CDR3 coding DNA: TGTGCCAGCAGCCGTTACAGGGGGGATACGCAGTATTTT. The encoded protein is CASSRYRGDTQYF.

The chain carries TRBV28 and TRBJ2-5; 10 positions match TRBD1. The CDR3 extends over 14 amino acids. After removal of 6 bases from V and 3 bases from J, the junction contained 4 bases not matched to a gene. Germline V lookup: CDR1 MDHEN, CDR2 SYDVKM. CDR3 sequence: CASREDRGEETQYF. For the CDR3, the DNA is TGTGCCAGCAGGGAGGACAGGGGGGAAGAGACCCAGTACTTC.